This section outlines one TCR beta chain sequence together with its context. Its target is not known. This specimen belongs to a study of blood T cells in healthy people across ages. For the study at large: About one barcoded beta molecule per two T cells came from capture by template switching.

Findings and caveats of the study: Higher diversity and more naive CD4+ cells were features of long-lived donors, compared to aged donors.

Each donor had approximately 10 milliliters of peripheral blood drawn. PCR was performed a second time for about 6 to 11 cycles using a sample-barcoded 5' primer and a J-beta primer mix. TCRdb used MiXCR to reprocess the 5' RACE reads, holding one entry per CDR3 protein. The sample includes under 1,000,000 distinct CDR3 sequences, under 40% seen only once; the top ten take roughly 13%. The V end was cut by 5 bases, the J end by 2 bases, with 12 bases between. Germline-derived CDR1 and CDR2 are SQVTM and ANQGSEA. This CDR3 is built from 13 residues. The V gene is TRBV29-1, the J gene TRBJ2-5; D possibly corresponds to TRBD2 (5 bases). The TCR sequence derives from a man younger than 30 in good health. Input material: blood. CDR3 nucleotide sequence: TGCAGCGTTTTCCGGGGAAAACAAGAGACCCAGTACTTC. Translation gives CSVFRGKQETQYF.